This T cell receptor beta chain was obtained from a study of control samples from healthy donors and cancer patients. TCRdb's table, derived via immunoSEQ multiplex PCR, lists solely in-frame clones and lacks some. The repertoire holds around 140,000 clones, with 90% as singletons. This CDR3 region has 14 residues. CDR1 is KGHSH and CDR2 is LQKENI in the germline V gene. Trimming shortened V by 6 bases and J by 3 bases, and 14 bases separated the two germline ends. Source material: blood. The clonotype originates from a man aged 40-55 years in good health. The chain couples TRBV18 to TRBJ1-2; D remains ambiguous. CDR3 bases: TGTGCCAGCTCCCTTCAAGCAACAGACTATGGCTACACCTTC. Amino acids: CASSLQATDYGYTF. Variable domain in full (rest from reference TRBV18 and TRBJ1-2): NAGVMQNPRHLVRRRGQEARLRCSPMKGHSHVYWYRQLPEEGLKFMVYLQKENIIDESGMPKERFSAEFPKEGPSILRIQQVVRGDSAAYFCASSLQATDYGYTFGSGTRLTVV.